The 18 T cell receptor beta chains presented below share a single source sample, sequenced in a study of tumour-infiltrating T cells in Burkitt lymphoma. Libraries were prepared by immunoSEQ multiplex PCR; TCRdb keeps only in-frame clonotypes and omits some of them. This table has about 50,000 clones, around 30% appearing once. The sequencing sample was made of tumor tissue. The receptors come from a human donor with Burkitt lymphoma.

On this clone itself: The CDR3 carries no conserved terminal phenylalanine or tryptophan, so it likely arises from a read error. The DNA is omitted, as the CDR3 cannot be located on it reliably, and the CDR3 follows TCRdb's listing. V and J are TRBV2 and TRBJ2-7. Both ends counted, the CDR3 spans 13 residues. Germline CDR1 is SNHLY and CDR2 is FYNNEI. The CDR3 region is CASSEARRSPYEY.

V usage is TRBV13 and J usage is TRBJ2-7, with D maybe TRBD1 (7 bases). In germline, CDR1 is PRHDT, CDR2 FYEKMQ (reference sequence). This CDR3 is 15 amino acids long. V lost 0 bases and J 4 bases, leaving 13 bases between the germline ends. The CDR3 loop reads CASSLGPGGKYEQYF. The CDR3 DNA reads as TGTGCCAGCAGCTTAGGACCAGGGGGGAAATACGAGCAGTACTTC.

There are a few counts of this clone. The chain joins TRBV5-4 to TRBJ1-1, with 10 nucleotides matching TRBD1. The V segment lost 4 bases and the J segment 7 bases; nucleotides outside the gene matches: 4. CDR3 length equals 13 residues. Germline CDR1 reads SGHNT; CDR2 reads YYREEE (reference sequence). The CDR3 here is CASSQDRGYEAFF. Here the CDR3 DNA reads TGTGCCAGCAGCCAGGACAGGGGGTATGAAGCTTTCTTT. The full variable domain, rest sourced from reference TRBV5-4 and TRBJ1-1, is ETGVTQSPTHLIKTRGQQVTLRCSSQSGHNTVSWYQQALGQGPQFIFQYYREEENGRGNFPPRFSGLQFPNYSSELNVNALELDDSALYLCASSQDRGYEAFFGQGTRLTVV.

The genes are TRBV28 and TRBJ1-3; the match to TRBD1 covers 7 bases. This CDR3 comprises 14 residues. V trimming: 2 bases; J trimming: 6 bases; junction bases outside the gene matches: 4. Looked up from germline, CDR1 is MDHEN and CDR2 is SYDVKM. CDR3 loop: CASSLAGGVNTIYF. The CDR3, as DNA: TGTGCCAGCAGTTTAGCAGGGGGGGTAAACACCATATATTTT.

V usage is TRBV27 and J usage is TRBJ2-7; D is tentatively TRBD1 or TRBD2 (6 bases each). This CDR3 is built from 15 residues. V lost 5 bases and J lost 6, with 20 bases in between. Germline V gene sequence: CDR1 MNHEY, CDR2 SMNVEV (reference sequence). For the CDR3, the DNA is TGTGCCAGCAGTCTAGGGGGGTTATCCACCCGCGAGCAGTACTTC. Amino acids: CASSLGGLSTREQYF.

This clone was counted a few times. This chain connects TRBV4-1 to TRBJ1-2, with 8 nucleotides matching TRBD1. CDR3 length: 15 residues. V lost 6 bases and J lost 4; bases outside the gene matches: 10. The V gene's germline CDR1 is MGHRA and CDR2 YSYEKL. CDR3 DNA: TGCGCCAGCAGTCCCGGGACAGGCCTCCTCTATGGCTACACCTTC. Protein sequence: CASSPGTGLLYGYTF.

V is TRBV4-3 and J is TRBJ2-3; D not certain. This CDR3 contains 15 residues. Germline V gene sequence: CDR1 LGHNA, CDR2 YSLEER. V was cut by 3 bases and J by 3 bases, with 13 bases left in between. The CDR3 reads CASSHTLGITDTQYF. The DNA of the CDR3 is TGCGCCAGCAGCCACACTCTAGGCATAACAGATACGCAGTATTTT.

This clone was counted between two and nine times. V gene TRBV6-6 combines with J gene TRBJ1-2; D is possibly TRBD1 (5 bases). The length of the CDR3 is 11 residues. Germline-derived CDR1 and CDR2 are MNHNY and SVGAGI (reference sequence). Trimming cost V 11 bases and J 9 bases, with 16 bases left between them. The CDR3 nucleotides are TGTGCCGGAACCGGGGGTGGTAGCTACACCTTC. Translation: CAGTGGGSYTF.

The gene calls are TRBV7-2 and TRBJ1-6, with unresolved D. The CDR3 totals 13 residues. Trimming stripped 3 bases from V and 9 bases from J, with 9 bases between. Germline CDR1 is SGHTA and CDR2 is FQGNSA. CDR3 in amino acids: CASSFTSSSPLHF. The CDR3 DNA reads TGTGCCAGCAGCTTTACATCCAGTTCACCCCTCCACTTT.

V and J are TRBV19 and TRBJ1-4; D not resolved. This CDR3 comprises 14 residues. The germline CDR1 and CDR2 sequences are LNHDA and SQIVND (reference sequence). Trimming took 1 base from V and 8 from J, leaving 11 bases between them. CDR3 residues: CASSIGGSQEKLFF. CDR3 nucleotides: TGTGCCAGTAGTATAGGCGGTTCCCAAGAAAAACTGTTTTTT.

The chain has TRBV6-6 and TRBJ2-7; 9 bases are a match to TRBD2. The CDR3 runs 16 residues. Germline CDR1 and CDR2: MNHNY and SVGAGI (reference sequence). V was clipped by 0 bases and J by 4 bases; unmatched bases: 7. The CDR3 DNA follows: TGTGCCAGCAGTTACTCTCCTCTGGCGGGGGGGTACGAGCAGTACTTC. This codes for CASSYSPLAGGYEQYF.

This clone has only a few counts. J is TRBJ1-6 and V is TRBV5-5; D is perhaps TRBD1 (6 bases). The CDR3 contains 13 residues. The V and J ends lost 2 bases and 7 bases respectively, with 7 bases between them. Germline CDR1 reads SGHKS; CDR2 reads YYEKEE (reference sequence). CDR3: CASSFGQNSPLHF. DNA for the CDR3: TGTGCCAGCAGCTTCGGACAGAATTCACCCCTCCACTTT.

This clone turned up a few times. The CDR3 nucleotides read TGCAGTGCTTGGGACAGAGAAAAACTGTTTTTT. This encodes CSAWDREKLFF. The rearrangement links TRBV20-1 to TRBJ1-4; 7 nucleotides agree with TRBD1. Looked up from germline, CDR1 is DFQATT and CDR2 is SNEGSKA (reference sequence). CDR3 length equals 11 residues. The trim removed 5 bases at V and 8 bases at J, leaving 2 bases unmatched.

This chain joins TRBV20-1 and TRBJ1-2; no firm D call. This CDR3 is built from 11 residues. V was clipped by 4 bases and J by 5 bases, with 8 bases between them. Germline V gene lookup returns CDR1 DFQATT and CDR2 SNEGSKA (reference sequence). This CDR3 is CSAMSPYGYTF. The CDR3 DNA is TGCAGTGCTATGAGTCCGTATGGCTACACCTTC.

This clone has just a few counts. The rearrangement links TRBV5-1 to TRBJ1-4, with D possibly TRBD1 on 5 matching bases. Trimming removed 4 bases from V and 0 bases from J, with 10 bases in between. The CDR3 totals 15 residues. Looked up from germline, CDR1 is SGHRS and CDR2 is YFSETQ. The CDR3 sequence is CASSQVGATNEKLFF. CDR3 bases: TGCGCCAGCAGCCAGGTGGGGGCAACTAATGAAAAACTGTTTTTT.

This clone turned up a few times. The V call is TRBV13, the J call TRBJ1-1, with D possibly TRBD1 on 5 matching bases. Germline loops: CDR1 PRHDT, CDR2 FYEKMQ (reference sequence). With 5 bases removed from V and 1 base from J, the gap between germline ends came to 11 bases. This CDR3 spans 14 amino acids. This CDR3 reads CASSPSGGNTEAFF. The CDR3 DNA reads as TGTGCCAGCAGCCCCTCGGGGGGGAACACTGAAGCTTTCTTT.

The chain combines TRBV2 with TRBJ2-6; no reliable D call. Trimming took off 6 bases at V and 2 bases at J, with 11 bases between the two ends. Germline values: CDR1 SNHLY, CDR2 FYNNEI. This CDR3 is 15 amino acids long. This chain's CDR3 is CASRDRAAGANVLTF. The CDR3 coding sequence is TGTGCCAGCAGGGACCGGGCGGCTGGGGCCAACGTCCTGACTTTC.

This clone appeared a few times. The rearrangement links TRBV5-6 to TRBJ1-1; D unresolved. Germline loops: CDR1 SGHDT, CDR2 YYEEEE. V gave up 6 bases and J gave up 4 bases, with 13 bases separating them. There are 13 residues in the CDR3. Here the CDR3 reads CASTFAVGTEAFF. The DNA for the CDR3 is TGTGCCAGCACCTTTGCGGTGGGCACTGAAGCTTTCTTT.